These 15 T cell receptor beta chains were all obtained from the same sample, sequenced in a study of T cell responses to AZD1222 COVID-19 vaccine (dated by TCRdb to about 2021). Libraries were prepared through the immunoSEQ multiplex PCR assay. The table was pulled from immuneACCESS by TCRdb, which kept in-frame rearrangements only. Such tables lose some clones; where checked, under half of the loss comes from unresolved V genes, and the rest has no known cause. For this sample the table gives approximately 150,000 clones, of which less than 95% were detected only once. 5% to 6.5% of the sample rests with the top ten. Explained via the paper, the time point label denotes: about 28 days (+/-7) after the second vaccine dose. The sequences come from peripheral blood, collected 28 days after the second AZD1222 dose. These receptors all come from an adult who received the AZD1222 COVID-19 vaccine.

This chain joins TRBV23-1 and TRBJ1-2; D possibly corresponds to TRBD1 (5 bases). TRBV23-1 is reported as an ORF; its role is uncertain. The CDR3 length is 13 residues. V was cut by 0 bases and J by 6 bases, with 8 bases left in between. This chain's CDR3 is CASSQSPGNGYTF. In DNA form, the CDR3 reads TGCGCCAGCAGTCAATCGCCAGGGAATGGCTACACCTTC.

The chain joins TRBV18 to TRBJ2-5; the D gene is possibly TRBD2 (6 bases). CDR1 and CDR2 (germline): KGHSH, LQKENI. The CDR3 has 13 residues. V was shortened by 7 bases and J by 3 bases, with 12 bases between the two germline ends. This CDR3 reads CASYSSAEETQYF. The CDR3 DNA reads TGTGCCAGCTATTCTAGCGCCGAAGAGACCCAGTACTTC.

This rearrangement joins TRBV30 to TRBJ1-6; D not resolved. The V and J ends lost 7 bases and 9 bases respectively, with 13 bases between them. Germline CDR1 reads GTSNPN; CDR2 reads SVGIG (reference sequence). The CDR3 contains 12 residues. Written as DNA, the CDR3 is TGTGCCTCCATGCAACAGATTTCACCCCTCCACTTT. Translation: CASMQQISPLHF.

The J gene is TRBJ2-2, the V gene TRBV12-3 or TRBV12-4; D unclear. Trimming took 4 bases from V and 4 from J, leaving 7 bases between them. The CDR3 is 13 amino acids. The CDR3 reads CASSSQSTGELFF. The CDR3 nucleotides read TGTGCCAGCAGTTCTCAGAGCACCGGGGAGCTGTTTTTT.

This clone occurred once. The CDR3 nucleotides are TGTGCCAGCACCAAAAGGGGACTCGGGAACACTGAAGCTTTCTTT. The encoded protein is CASTKRGLGNTEAFF. The chain combines TRBV6-5 with TRBJ1-1, with D maybe TRBD1 (5 bases). The germline V gene has CDR1 MNHEY and CDR2 SVGAGI. The germline V and J ends were trimmed by 7 bases and 1 base, with 16 bases remaining between them. The CDR3 spans 15 residues.

This chain uses TRBV7-9 with TRBJ2-2; 9 bases map to TRBD2. CDR1 is SEHNR and CDR2 is FQNEAQ in the germline V gene (reference sequence). V lost 1 base to trimming and J lost 6 bases; unmatched junction nucleotides: 12. The CDR3 contains 18 residues. CDR3 DNA: TGTGCCAGCAGCTTAGATCGGGGGCGAGTAGCGGGAGCCGGGGAGCTGTTTTTT. Residues: CASSLDRGRVAGAGELFF.

J is TRBJ1-6 and V is TRBV28, with a weak D call TRBD1 (6 bases). The CDR3 loop spans 16 amino acids. CDR1 is MDHEN, CDR2 SYDVKM, per germline. V was trimmed by 6 bases and J by 5 bases, leaving 17 bases between them. This chain's CDR3 is CASRGGLLGNNSPLHF. DNA of the CDR3: TGTGCCAGCAGAGGGGGGCTACTGGGAAATAATTCACCCCTCCACTTT.

A word on this clone: A much larger clone sits a single nucleotide away, making a read error possible. The V call is TRBV11-1, the J call TRBJ2-7; TRBD1 aligns across 8 bases. CDR3 length: 15 residues. Germline trimming cut 1 base from V and 3 bases from J; bases unmatched to any gene: 5. CDR1 and CDR2 from the germline V gene are SGHAT and FQDESV (reference sequence). The CDR3 DNA sequence: TGTGCCAGCAGCTTAGAGGGACAGGCGATCTACGAGCAGTACTTC. Translating gives CASSLEGQAIYEQYF.

The chain is built from TRBV3-1 (or the pseudogene TRBV3-2) and TRBJ2-1; no clear D. There are 18 residues in the CDR3. Trimming took off 0 bases at V and 3 bases at J, with 18 bases between the two ends. Germline V gives CDR1 LGHDT, CDR2 YNNKEL (reference sequence). The CDR3 DNA follows: TGTGCCAGCAGCCAAGATCGGGCGCGCGGAGCCCACTACAATGAGCAGTTCTTC. This translates into CASSQDRARGAHYNEQFF.

The chain carries TRBV7-3 and TRBJ2-1, with 12 positions matching TRBD2. Losses at the gene ends were 5 bases for V and 5 bases for J; bases not matched to a gene: 4. Germline CDR1 is SGHTA and CDR2 is FQGTGA. This CDR3 comprises 15 residues. The chain's CDR3 is CASSPGLAGNNEQFF. CDR3 in DNA: TGTGCCAGCAGCCCGGGACTAGCGGGTAACAATGAGCAGTTCTTC.

The chain couples TRBV6-5 to TRBJ2-7, with 9 bases that match TRBD1. After removal of 6 bases from V and 0 bases from J, the junction contained 6 bases not matched to a gene. The CDR3 consists of 15 residues. Looked up from germline, CDR1 is MNHEY and CDR2 is SVGAGI. The CDR3, as DNA: TGTGCCAGCAGCTGGGACAGGGAAAGCTCCTACGAGCAGTACTTC. This sequence encodes CASSWDRESSYEQYF.

CDR3 amino acids: CASRILLTGQGAGRNQPQHF. Written as DNA, the CDR3 is TGTGCCAGCCGAATCCTCTTGACCGGACAGGGGGCGGGGCGCAATCAGCCCCAGCATTTT. The chain combines TRBV28 with TRBJ1-5; 11 positions match TRBD1. The CDR3 runs to 20 residues. V was clipped by 8 bases and J by 2 bases; unmatched bases: 20. Germline V gives CDR1 MDHEN, CDR2 SYDVKM. The variable domain in full, completed from reference TRBV28 and TRBJ1-5, reads DVKVTQSSRYLVKRTGEKVFLECVQDMDHENMFWYRQDPGLGLRLIYFSYDVKMKEKGDIPEGYSVSREKKERFSLILESASTNQTSMYLCASRILLTGQGAGRNQPQHFGDGTRLSIL.

This clone came up once. V gene TRBV19 combines with J gene TRBJ1-5; TRBD1 agrees at 8 bases. The CDR3 is made up of 16 amino acids. CDR1 is LNHDA, CDR2 SQIVND, per germline (reference sequence). V gave up 5 bases and J gave up 2 bases; unmatched junction bases: 8. The CDR3 bases are TGTGCCAGTAGTGGACAGGGCTGGTTTGGCAATCAGCCCCAGCATTTT. This gives the protein CASSGQGWFGNQPQHF.

The genes are TRBV5-6 and TRBJ1-5; D not resolved. V was pared by 0 bases and J by 7 bases, with 14 bases between. This CDR3 is 15 amino acids long. Germline lookup yields CDR1 SGHDT and CDR2 YYEEEE. In DNA form, the CDR3 reads TGTGCCAGCAGCTTGGGGGCGCAGGCAAGACAGCCCCAGCATTTT. Its translation: CASSLGAQARQPQHF. The full variable domain, its missing parts supplied by reference TRBV5-6 and TRBJ1-5, is DAGVTQSPTHLIKTRGQQVTLRCSPKSGHDTVSWYQQALGQGPQFIFQYYEEEERQRGNFPDRFSGHQFPNYSSELNVNALLLGDSALYLCASSLGAQARQPQHFGDGTRLSIL.

This chain uses TRBV29-1 with TRBJ2-3; D unclear. The CDR3 runs to 12 residues. Germline-derived CDR1 and CDR2 are SQVTM and ANQGSEA. V was cut by 5 bases and J by 8 bases, with 14 bases left in between. CDR3 coding DNA: TGCAGCGTTCCGACAACCCTGGGTACGCAGTATTTT. Protein sequence: CSVPTTLGTQYF.